These 13 T cell receptor beta chains share one sample of origin, sequenced in a study of cytotoxic CD8 clonotypes in ibrutinib-treated CLL. TCRdb's table, derived via immunoSEQ multiplex PCR, lists solely in-frame clones and lacks some. The profile shows 110,000 to 150,000 clones, less than 95% of them singletons. Sequencing used PBMCs, obtained after 12 months of ibrutinib treatment. The receptors here all came from a human donor with chronic lymphocytic leukemia.

V gene TRBV7-2 combines with J gene TRBJ2-3; 8 positions agree with TRBD1. Per germline, CDR1 SGHTA and CDR2 FQGNSA. The junction had 9 bases not matched to a gene; V was cut back by 5 bases and J by 5 bases. This CDR3 has 15 amino acids. The CDR3 reads CASSRAGTGLDTQYF. The CDR3 region has the DNA TGTGCCAGCAGCCGGGCGGGGACAGGCTTAGATACGCAGTATTTT.

The genes are TRBV28 and TRBJ1-3; TRBD1 matches at 8 bases. This CDR3 is built from 15 residues. The V and J ends lost 2 bases and 6 bases, in that order; junction bases with no gene match: 6. In germline, CDR1 is MDHEN, CDR2 SYDVKM. For the CDR3, the DNA is TGTGCCAGCAGTTTACCTACTCAGGGGGCAAACACCATATATTTT. Amino acid sequence: CASSLPTQGANTIYF.

The V gene is TRBV6-5, the J gene TRBJ2-5; D is ambiguous. Trimming stripped 3 bases from V and 3 bases from J, with 8 bases between. The CDR3 has 13 residues. Germline values: CDR1 MNHEY, CDR2 SVGAGI. The DNA of the CDR3 is TGTGCCAGCAGTTATGGGAACAAAGAGACCCAGTACTTC. Amino acids: CASSYGNKETQYF.

The chain recombines TRBV6-5 with TRBJ2-5, with 9 bases matching TRBD1. The V and J ends lost 7 bases and 4 bases, in that order; junction bases with no gene match: 4. CDR1 is MNHEY, CDR2 SVGAGI, per germline. This CDR3 is 13 amino acids long. CDR3 in DNA: TGTGCCAGCATCGCGACAGGGGGAGAGACCCAGTACTTC. Translating it yields CASIATGGETQYF.

The chain employs TRBV5-5 and TRBJ1-5; the D is unclear. CDR1 and CDR2 (germline): SGHKS, YYEKEE (reference sequence). This CDR3 has 12 residues. Trimming pared 4 bases from V and 5 bases from J, leaving 7 bases between. The CDR3 region is CASSGDYQPQHF. CDR3 bases: TGTGCCAGCAGCGGTGATTATCAGCCCCAGCATTTT.

In this sample, this clone turned up once. The junction does not match germline at one end; this may be a read error. The rearrangement uses TRBV6-6 and TRBJ2-1; weak D call: TRBD1 (5 bases). CDR3 length: 12 residues. From germline, CDR1 is MNHNY and CDR2 SVGAGI (reference sequence). The CDR3 reads CASMGRSDERFF. CDR3 sequence (DNA): TGTGCCAGCATGGGGCGTTCTGATGAGCGGTTCTTC.

The chain employs TRBV27 and TRBJ2-5; the match to TRBD1 covers 8 bases. This CDR3 spans 14 amino acids. Germline V gene data show CDR1 as MNHEY and CDR2 as SMNVEV (reference sequence). V was clipped by 6 bases and J by 3 bases; unmatched bases: 6. Here the CDR3 reads CASRLRGLEETQYF. The CDR3 DNA reads TGTGCCAGCAGACTCAGGGGGCTGGAAGAGACCCAGTACTTC.

The chain uses TRBV4-1 and TRBJ1-5; D is ambiguous. Trimming took off 4 bases at V and 5 bases at J, with 18 bases between the two ends. The V gene's germline CDR1 is MGHRA and CDR2 YSYEKL. The CDR3 extends over 16 amino acids. CDR3 in amino acids: CASSPEMNSYYQPQHF. The CDR3 DNA reads TGCGCCAGCAGCCCCGAGATGAACAGTTATTATCAGCCCCAGCATTTT.

The chain combines TRBV5-1 with TRBJ1-2; TRBD1 might be the D (6 bases). Germline assignment: CDR1 SGHRS and CDR2 YFSETQ. Trimming removed 5 bases at V and 8 bases at J, with 16 bases between. The CDR3 loop spans 13 amino acids. CDR3 DNA sequence: TGCGCCAGCAGAATTATCCCAGGGGACGGCTACACCTTC. It codes for CASRIIPGDGYTF.

J is TRBJ1-5 and V is TRBV7-9; unclear D gene. Between the trimmed V and J ends, which lost 2 bases and 0 bases, there was a span of 5 bases. The V gene's germline CDR1 is SEHNR and CDR2 FQNEAQ (reference sequence). This CDR3 has 14 amino acids. The CDR3 region is CASSLSYSNQPQHF. The CDR3 nucleotides are TGTGCCAGCAGCTTATCCTATAGCAATCAGCCCCAGCATTTT. The full variable domain, with the rest looked up from reference TRBV7-9 and TRBJ1-5, is DTGVSQNPRHKITKRGQNVTFRCDPISEHNRLYWYRQTLGQGPEFLTYFQNEAQLEKSRLLSDRFSAERPKGSFSTLEIQRTEQGDSAMYLCASSLSYSNQPQHFGDGTRLSIL.

The rearrangement links TRBV10-3 to TRBJ2-1, with 11 bases that match TRBD2. The V segment lost 7 bases and the J segment 10 bases; nucleotides outside the gene matches: 6. This CDR3 comprises 13 residues. CDR1 and CDR2 from the germline V gene are ENHRY and SYGVKD. The CDR3 coding sequence is TGTGCCATCAAACTAGCGGGAGCGTACGAGCAGTTCTTC. Translation gives CAIKLAGAYEQFF.

The chain joins TRBV5-1 to TRBJ2-1; the match to TRBD2 covers 7 bases. The germline CDR1 and CDR2 sequences are SGHRS and YFSETQ. The V segment lost 4 bases and the J segment 4 bases; nucleotides outside the gene matches: 8. This CDR3 is 15 amino acids long. For the CDR3, the DNA is TGCGCCAGCAGCGGGGGGACTACCATTTACAATGAGCAGTTCTTC. Protein sequence: CASSGGTTIYNEQFF. Using reference TRBV5-1 and TRBJ2-1 for the parts outside the CDR3, the full variable domain is KAGVTQTPRYLIKTRGQQVTLSCSPISGHRSVSWYQQTPGQGLQFLFEYFSETQRNKGNFPGRFSGRQFSNSRSEMNVSTLELGDSALYLCASSGGTTIYNEQFFGPGTRLTVL.

The sample holds a few counts of this clone. The chain employs TRBV7-9 and TRBJ2-7; TRBD2 agrees at 7 bases. This CDR3 contains 14 residues. The germline V gene has CDR1 SEHNR and CDR2 FQNEAQ (reference sequence). V shed 1 base, J shed 2 bases, and the junction held 2 bases outside the gene matches. CDR3 loop: CASSLGAGAYEQYF. Here the CDR3 DNA reads TGTGCCAGCAGCTTAGGTGCGGGAGCCTACGAGCAGTACTTC.